The 25 T cell receptor beta chains listed next were all sequenced from one sample in a study of cytomegalovirus exposure and HLA in healthy donors. Researchers ran the PCR with 60 Vbeta and 13 Jbeta primers. The table came from immunoSEQ multiplex PCR; TCRdb's copy has only in-frame clones and leaves some out. The sample has roughly 140,000 clones; around 79% are singletons. The sequenced sample consisted of PBMCs. The receptor set was obtained from a male donor in good health and CMV-seronegative.

The sample holds one count of this clone. The CDR3 region has the DNA TGCGCCAGCAGCTGGGGTACAGGGGGACCTGAAGCTTTCTTT. Amino acid sequence: CASSWGTGGPEAFF. This chain connects TRBV5-1 to TRBJ1-1; 8 bases line up with TRBD1. Germline values: CDR1 SGHRS, CDR2 YFSETQ. There are 14 residues in the CDR3. V shed 3 bases, J shed 6 bases, and the junction held 7 bases outside the gene matches.

There are a few counts of this clone. V usage is TRBV27 and J usage is TRBJ2-7, with D tentatively TRBD1 (5 bases). Between the trimmed V and J ends, which lost 2 bases and 3 bases, there was a span of 14 bases. The CDR3 contains 15 residues. Germline V gives CDR1 MNHEY, CDR2 SMNVEV (reference sequence). CDR3: CASSLTAQGVYEQYF. The DNA for the CDR3 is TGTGCCAGCAGTTTAACAGCCCAAGGGGTCTACGAGCAGTACTTC.

The chain uses TRBV7-9 and TRBJ1-4, with TRBD1 as a possible D gene (5 bases). The germline V gene encodes CDR1 SEHNR and CDR2 FQNEAQ (reference sequence). V was cut by 3 bases and J by 6 bases, with 14 bases left in between. CDR3 length equals 15 residues. The CDR3 sequence: CASSLVVGPYEKLFF. DNA of the CDR3: TGTGCCAGCAGCTTGGTGGTGGGGCCCTATGAAAAACTGTTTTTT.

V is TRBV25-1 and J is TRBJ2-7; maybe TRBD1 (6 bases). The CDR3 covers 12 residues. Per germline, CDR1 MGHDK and CDR2 SYGVNS. Trimming pared 5 bases from V and 6 bases from J, leaving 11 bases between. CDR3: CASSIQGSEQYF. The DNA for the CDR3 is TGTGCCAGCAGTATACAGGGATCCGAGCAGTACTTC.

On this clone itself: Other DNA sequences in the sample encode the same CDR3. The CDR3 sequence is CASSRGDTAYEQYF. DNA for the CDR3: TGCGCCAGCAGTCGGGGGGACACGGCCTACGAGCAGTACTTC. The rearrangement uses TRBV5-1 and TRBJ2-7; TRBD2 is a possible D gene (7 bases). The CDR3 contains 14 residues. Germline loops: CDR1 SGHRS, CDR2 YFSETQ. Trimming took off 5 bases at V and 2 bases at J, with 14 bases between the two ends.

This chain joins TRBV7-9 and TRBJ2-1; 12 bases fit TRBD2. With V trimmed by 5 bases and J by 2 bases, 10 bases remained unmatched. Per germline, CDR1 SEHNR and CDR2 FQNEAQ (reference sequence). The CDR3 spans 18 residues. The CDR3 coding sequence is TGTGCCAGCAGCCCAAGACTTACTAGCGGGAGGACCTACAATGAGCAGTTCTTC. It codes for CASSPRLTSGRTYNEQFF.

The V gene is TRBV18, the J gene TRBJ2-7; 7 bases map to TRBD1. Germline values: CDR1 KGHSH, CDR2 LQKENI. V shed 6 bases, J shed 0 bases, and the junction held 5 bases outside the gene matches. The CDR3 sequence is 14 residues long. DNA for the CDR3: TGTGCCAGCTCCGCAGGGGGTCCCTCCTACGAGCAGTACTTC. Translation: CASSAGGPSYEQYF.

The V call is TRBV6-4, the J call TRBJ1-3; D ambiguous. From germline, CDR1 is MRHNA and CDR2 SNTAGT. The CDR3 spans 13 residues. Trimming cost V 8 bases and J 0 bases, with 8 bases left between them. The CDR3 DNA reads as TGTGCCAGCTCGCGCGACTCTGGAAACACCATATATTTT. It encodes CASSRDSGNTIYF.

The chain joins TRBV7-2 to TRBJ1-6; 8 nucleotides agree with TRBD1. Trimming at V came to 7 bases and at J to 7 bases, leaving 6 bases not matched to a gene. Germline CDR1 and CDR2: SGHTA and FQGNSA. This CDR3 is built from 14 residues. The CDR3 sequence: CASNAGQGNSPLHF. Written as DNA, the CDR3 is TGTGCCAGCAACGCCGGACAGGGAAATTCACCCCTCCACTTT.

This chain connects TRBV19 to TRBJ2-7; D not certain. Trimming removed 1 base at V and 1 base at J, with 2 bases between. The CDR3 is 12 amino acids. Germline values: CDR1 LNHDA, CDR2 SQIVND (reference sequence). The CDR3 here is CASSIASYEQYF. CDR3 in DNA: TGTGCCAGTAGTATAGCATCCTACGAGCAGTACTTC.

This sequence joins TRBV27 and TRBJ2-7; TRBD2 matches 9 bases. This CDR3 comprises 14 residues. V dropped 7 bases and J dropped 7; count of bases not matched to a gene: 11. Germline CDR1 reads MNHEY; CDR2 reads SMNVEV (reference sequence). The CDR3 DNA reads TGTGCCAGCAAGAGTCTAGCGGGGCCGGGAGAGCAGTACTTC. Translated: CASKSLAGPGEQYF.

The V gene is TRBV5-1, the J gene TRBJ2-7; D is perhaps TRBD2 (6 bases). CDR1 and CDR2 (germline): SGHRS, YFSETQ. V lost 0 bases to trimming and J lost 2 bases, with 15 bases between them. CDR3 size: 16 residues. The CDR3 DNA is TGCGCCAGCAGCTTGGAGGCGGGGCTAGGGGCCTACGAGCAGTACTTC. It codes for CASSLEAGLGAYEQYF.

This chain connects TRBV29-1 to TRBJ1-2; 7 bases agree with TRBD1. The CDR3 length is 12 residues. Germline values: CDR1 SQVTM, CDR2 ANQGSEA. V shed 5 bases, J shed 5 bases, and the junction held 5 bases outside the gene matches. The CDR3 loop reads CSVPGQTYGYTF. For the CDR3, the DNA is TGCAGCGTTCCGGGACAGACGTATGGCTACACCTTC.

This chain joins TRBV9 and TRBJ2-7; 9 bases match TRBD2. This CDR3 spans 14 amino acids. The V gene's germline CDR1 is SGDLS and CDR2 YYNGEE. V shed 7 bases and J 2 bases; nucleotides not matched to a gene: 7. This CDR3 reads CASGASGDTYEQYF. The CDR3 region has the DNA TGTGCCAGCGGTGCTAGCGGGGACACCTACGAGCAGTACTTC.

The J gene is TRBJ2-7, the V gene TRBV6-5; D is possibly TRBD1 (5 bases). V lost 5 bases and J 3 bases, leaving 8 bases between the germline ends. The germline V gene has CDR1 MNHEY and CDR2 SVGAGI. The CDR3 contains 12 residues. The CDR3 region has the DNA TGTGCCAGCAGTGCGGACAACTACGAGCAGTACTTC. This codes for CASSADNYEQYF.

The V and J genes are TRBV7-3 and TRBJ2-2, with TRBD1 as a possible D gene (6 bases). V dropped 0 bases and J dropped 2 bases, with 13 bases sitting between them. This CDR3 comprises 17 residues. Germline CDR1 SGHTA, CDR2 FQGTGA. The CDR3 loop reads CASSLTLRTANTGELFF. For the CDR3, the DNA is TGTGCCAGCAGCTTAACGTTGAGGACAGCTAACACCGGGGAGCTGTTTTTT.

This rearrangement joins TRBV5-1 to TRBJ2-1; 8 bases match TRBD2. The CDR3 sequence is 15 residues long. CDR1 is SGHRS, CDR2 YFSETQ, per germline. J gave up 10 bases and V 0 bases, and 9 bases lay outside the gene matches. CDR3 bases: TGCGCCAGCAGCTTGGGCGGGGGGCTGCTTAGAGAGCAGTTCTTC. Translation gives CASSLGGGLLREQFF.

In this sample, this clone turned up a few times. The chain couples TRBV6-5 to TRBJ1-4; the D gene is possibly TRBD1 (5 bases). This CDR3 contains 16 residues. The germline CDR1 and CDR2 sequences are MNHEY and SVGAGI. V was pared by 0 bases and J by 2 bases, with 10 bases between. The CDR3 sequence is CASSYSAGTTNEKLFF. The CDR3 nucleotides are TGTGCCAGCAGTTACTCGGCCGGGACTACTAATGAAAAACTGTTTTTT.

CDR3 residues: CASSNSGPDEAFF. The CDR3 DNA is TGCGCCAGCTCTAATTCAGGGCCGGATGAAGCTTTCTTT. The chain employs TRBV5-1 and TRBJ1-1; D possibly corresponds to TRBD1 (5 bases). The germline gives CDR1 SGHRS, CDR2 YFSETQ. The CDR3 spans 13 residues. V lost 7 bases and J 7 bases, leaving 17 bases between the germline ends. Full variable domain (remainder filled in from reference TRBV5-1 and TRBJ1-1): KAGVTQTPRYLIKTRGQQVTLSCSPISGHRSVSWYQQTPGQGLQFLFEYFSETQRNKGNFPGRFSGRQFSNSRSEMNVSTLELGDSALYLCASSNSGPDEAFFGQGTRLTVV.

This clone was recorded a few times. The V call is TRBV5-1, the J call TRBJ2-7; TRBD2 matches 8 bases. The germline CDR1 and CDR2 sequences are SGHRS and YFSETQ. This CDR3 is 15 amino acids long. V dropped 4 bases and J dropped 3; count of bases not matched to a gene: 9. The CDR3 DNA is TGCGCCAGCAGCCCTGACGGACTAGCCGGCTACGAGCAGTACTTC. Translating it yields CASSPDGLAGYEQYF.

The chain carries TRBV5-1 and TRBJ1-4; 8 bases line up with TRBD1. Germline assignment: CDR1 SGHRS and CDR2 YFSETQ. The CDR3 length is 15 residues. The V and J ends lost 4 bases and 3 bases, in that order; junction bases with no gene match: 5. The CDR3, as DNA: TGCGCCAGCAGCACCGGACAGGGCGCTAATGAAAAACTGTTTTTT. It translates to CASSTGQGANEKLFF.

This clone was detected only a few times. V gene TRBV5-1 combines with J gene TRBJ1-2, with no clear D. V was trimmed by 0 bases and J by 3 bases, leaving 9 bases between them. The CDR3 sequence is 14 residues long. Looked up from germline, CDR1 is SGHRS and CDR2 is YFSETQ. CDR3 amino acids: CASSLAEADYGYTF. CDR3 DNA sequence: TGCGCCAGCAGCTTGGCCGAGGCAGACTATGGCTACACCTTC.

The chain joins TRBV4-2 to TRBJ2-1, with 8 nucleotides matching TRBD1. The CDR3 loop spans 16 amino acids. Losses at the gene ends were 4 bases for V and 4 bases for J; bases not matched to a gene: 9. From germline, CDR1 is LGHNA and CDR2 YNFKEQ. As DNA, the CDR3 is TGTGCCAGCAGCCCAAGGCAGGGGGCTTCATACAATGAGCAGTTCTTC. Protein product: CASSPRQGASYNEQFF.

This chain links TRBV6-6 with TRBJ1-5; D not resolved. The CDR3 has 15 residues. Germline lookup yields CDR1 MNHNY and CDR2 SVGAGI (reference sequence). V was shortened by 6 bases and J by 0 bases, with 12 bases between the two germline ends. The CDR3 region is CASRRRDNSNQPQHF. The CDR3 DNA sequence: TGTGCCAGCAGACGTCGCGACAATAGCAATCAGCCCCAGCATTTT.

CDR3 residues: CSVRGGTTEAFF. The CDR3 nucleotides are TGCAGCGTTAGGGGGGGTACTACTGAAGCTTTCTTT. The chain has TRBV29-1 and TRBJ1-1; tentatively, D is TRBD1 (6 bases). The CDR3 runs to 12 residues. Between the trimmed V and J ends, which lost 5 bases and 5 bases, there was a span of 12 bases. Looked up from germline, CDR1 is SQVTM and CDR2 is ANQGSEA.